Sample share makes the clone carrying this T cell receptor beta chain medium-sized. The antigen remains undetermined. This entry is derived from a study of T-cell reconstitution after alpha-beta-depleted transplantation in children. Study-wide results and caveats: Some patients' high day-60 TCRbeta diversity was traced to surviving recipient T cells and thymic progenitors. Once a year had passed after transplant, T-cell counts and diversity came mostly from newly produced T cells. Reportedly, roughly two months post-transplant, alpha-beta T cells arose from several hundred expanded graft clones.

A library of TCRbeta sequences, prepared with unique molecular identifiers, was generated. TCRdb reprocessed the PCR reads with MiXCR, giving one entry per CDR3 protein. In the table there are over 3,000 distinct CDR3 sequences, about 9.3% of which are singletons. V lost 0 bases and J lost 1; bases outside the gene matches: 4. This CDR3 contains 16 residues. Germline V CDR1 and CDR2: LGHDT, YNNKEL (reference sequence). This receptor was obtained from a male patient aged 2-9 years who had a stem cell transplant for acute lymphoblastic leukemia, so the T cells may come from the graft donor. Specimen: PBMCs, mostly from graft donor cells, collected 180 days after TCRalphabeta/CD19-depleted stem cell transplant. The J gene is TRBJ2-7, the V gene TRBV3-1, with 9 positions matching TRBD2. This CDR3 reads CASSQDLAGKSYEQYF. As DNA, the CDR3 is TGTGCCAGCAGCCAAGATCTAGCGGGGAAGTCCTACGAGCAGTACTTC.